These 5 T cell receptor beta chains share one sample of origin, sequenced in a study of T cell responses to AZD1222 COVID-19 vaccine. Sequencing used immunoSEQ multiplex PCR; TCRdb keeps in-frame clones, though not all of them. This table has more than 95,000 clones, roughly 89% appearing once. The starting material was peripheral blood, obtained on day 0 of AZD1222 vaccination. These receptors all stem from an adult in good health.

CDR3 residues: CSASRLPTYEQYF. Here the CDR3 DNA reads TGCAGTGCTAGTCGTCTCCCGACCTACGAGCAGTACTTC. The gene calls are TRBV20-1 and TRBJ2-7; unclear D gene. The CDR3 runs to 13 residues. Germline V gives CDR1 DFQATT, CDR2 SNEGSKA (reference sequence). Trimming stripped 3 bases from V and 2 bases from J, with 11 bases between.

The V and J genes are TRBV5-1 and TRBJ2-2; D ambiguous. The CDR3 totals 13 residues. The germline gives CDR1 SGHRS, CDR2 YFSETQ. V was pared by 0 bases and J by 7 bases, with 7 bases between. The CDR3 bases are TGCGCCAGCAGCTTGGAGAGCATCGGGGAGCTGTTTTTT. Translating gives CASSLESIGELFF.

The rearrangement links TRBV4-1 to TRBJ1-4; tentatively, D is TRBD1 (6 bases). This CDR3 spans 15 amino acids. Trimming shortened V by 5 bases and J by 1 base, and 11 bases separated the two germline ends. The germline V gene has CDR1 MGHRA and CDR2 YSYEKL. The CDR3 spells CASSLQGRTNEKLFF. In nucleotides, the CDR3 is TGCGCCAGCAGCTTACAGGGAAGAACTAATGAAAAACTGTTTTTT.

This rearrangement joins TRBV5-1 to TRBJ2-7; 8 bases map to TRBD1. This CDR3 is 16 amino acids long. Unmatched junction bases numbered 9, after V lost 0 bases and J lost 4 bases. Germline assignment: CDR1 SGHRS and CDR2 YFSETQ. The CDR3: CASSLAGAGGFYEQYF. Written as DNA, the CDR3 is TGCGCCAGCAGCTTGGCCGGGGCAGGGGGCTTTTACGAGCAGTACTTC.

Of note for this clone: This CDR3 is missing its conserved last phenylalanine or tryptophan, likely due to a read error. It is unclear where the CDR3 begins or ends on the DNA, so no DNA is shown, and the CDR3 is as TCRdb lists it. This chain joins TRBV7-9 and TRBJ1-2. Counting both end residues, the CDR3 totals 12 amino acids. Germline V gene sequence: CDR1 SEHNR, CDR2 FQNEAQ (reference sequence). CDR3: CASSLGAERPYI.